The 13 T cell receptor beta chains below were found in one sample sequenced in a study of blood T cell repertoires in COVID-19. Clones were read by immunoSEQ multiplex PCR, and TCRdb kept only the in-frame ones, dropping some. Of 240,000 or so clones listed, roughly four fifths are singletons. Sequencing was carried out using peripheral blood. Receptors were obtained from an older woman with active or convalescent COVID-19.

The J gene is TRBJ2-3, the V gene TRBV27; TRBD2 is a possible D gene (5 bases). V dropped 3 bases and J dropped 0 bases, with 10 bases sitting between them. The germline gives CDR1 MNHEY, CDR2 SMNVEV (reference sequence). The CDR3 is 15 amino acids. The CDR3 DNA is TGTGCCAGCAGTTTTCGGGGATTTAGCACAGATACGCAGTATTTT. Translating gives CASSFRGFSTDTQYF.

The gene calls are TRBV7-8 and TRBJ1-4; a possible D gene is TRBD1 (5 bases). The ends were cut back, 0 bases at V and 5 bases at J, with 7 bases in the middle. Germline CDR1 SGHVS, CDR2 FQNEAQ. CDR3 length: 14 residues. The CDR3 sequence is CASSLATVNEKLFF. DNA of the CDR3: TGTGCCAGCAGCTTAGCGACAGTGAATGAAAAACTGTTTTTT.

This chain uses TRBV29-1 with TRBJ1-1, with 10 bases lining up with TRBD1. The V gene's germline CDR1 is SQVTM and CDR2 ANQGSEA. Losses at the gene ends were 7 bases for V and 1 base for J; bases not matched to a gene: 12. The CDR3 runs 16 residues. DNA for the CDR3: TGCAGCGCTAGAACCGGGACAGGGGTTGGGAACACTGAAGCTTTCTTT. This sequence encodes CSARTGTGVGNTEAFF. The variable domain in full, with the rest retrieved from reference TRBV29-1 and TRBJ1-1, is SAVISQKPSRDICQRGTSLTIQCQVDSQVTMMFWYRQQPGQSLTLIATANQGSEATYESGFVIDKFPISRPNLTFSTLTVSNMSPEDSSIYLCSARTGTGVGNTEAFFGQGTRLTVV.

The chain links TRBV3-1 (or the pseudogene TRBV3-2) to TRBJ1-4, with a weak D call TRBD1 (6 bases). The germline V gene has CDR1 LGHDT and CDR2 YNNKEL (reference sequence). Trimming cost V 3 bases and J 8 bases, with 13 bases left between them. The length of the CDR3 is 14 residues. The chain's CDR3 is CASSHRARGEKLFF. In DNA, the CDR3 is TGTGCCAGCAGCCACCGGGCCAGGGGAGAAAAACTGTTTTTT.

This clone was counted only a few times. The V gene is TRBV5-1, the J gene TRBJ1-1; 9 positions match TRBD1. J gave up 1 base and V 5 bases, and 3 bases lay outside the gene matches. Germline V gene data show CDR1 as SGHRS and CDR2 as YFSETQ. The CDR3 consists of 14 residues. CDR3 nucleotide sequence: TGCGCCAGCAGTATGGACAGGGGGAACACTGAAGCTTTCTTT. This encodes CASSMDRGNTEAFF.

The rearrangement links TRBV5-1 to TRBJ1-2, with D perhaps TRBD1 (5 bases). The CDR3 runs to 14 residues. Germline assignment: CDR1 SGHRS and CDR2 YFSETQ. V lost 0 bases to trimming and J lost 3 bases, with 9 bases between them. The CDR3 is CASSLDAGHYGYTF. CDR3 nucleotide sequence: TGCGCCAGCAGCTTGGATGCAGGGCACTATGGCTACACCTTC.

The rearrangement joins TRBV15 to TRBJ2-7; TRBD2 might be the D (6 bases). CDR1 LNHNV and CDR2 YYDKDF come from the germline V gene (reference sequence). Trimming removed 1 base at V and 1 base at J, with 8 bases between. The CDR3 sequence is 14 residues long. The DNA for the CDR3 is TGTGCCACCAGCAGAGGCGGGAATTCCTACGAGCAGTACTTC. This gives the protein CATSRGGNSYEQYF. The variable domain in full, with the rest retrieved from reference TRBV15 and TRBJ2-7, is DAMVIQNPRYQVTQFGKPVTLSCSQTLNHNVMYWYQQKSSQAPKLLFHYYDKDFNNEADTPDNFQSRRPNTSFCFLDIRSPGLGDTAMYLCATSRGGNSYEQYFGPGTRLTVT.

V gene TRBV6-5 combines with J gene TRBJ2-6; D gene ambiguous. The CDR3 is 14 amino acids. The germline V gene has CDR1 MNHEY and CDR2 SVGAGI. The V end was cut by 4 bases, the J end by 4 bases, with 8 bases between. The CDR3 region is CASSSSTGANVLTF. For the CDR3, the DNA is TGTGCCAGCAGTTCATCTACCGGGGCCAACGTCCTGACTTTC.

The chain has TRBV14 and TRBJ2-7; D might be TRBD1 (6 bases). Germline assignment: CDR1 SGHDN and CDR2 FVKESK. The V gene lost 0 bases and the J gene lost 3 bases, with 9 bases spanning the gap. The CDR3 runs to 14 residues. The CDR3 coding sequence is TGTGCCAGCAGCCAAGAGAGGACAGACTACGAGCAGTACTTC. It translates to CASSQERTDYEQYF. Supplemented by reference TRBV14 and TRBJ2-7, the full variable domain reads EAGVTQFPSHSVIEKGQTVTLRCDPISGHDNLYWYRRVMGKEIKFLLHFVKESKQDESGMPNNRFLAERTGGTYSTLKVQPAELEDSGVYFCASSQERTDYEQYFGPGTRLTVT.

The J gene is TRBJ2-1, the V gene TRBV2; 7 positions match TRBD1. The CDR3 sequence is 15 residues long. V lost 11 bases to trimming and J lost 8 bases; unmatched junction nucleotides: 18. Germline V gene lookup returns CDR1 SNHLY and CDR2 FYNNEI. CDR3 bases: TGTGCCGACTTACCCCGGCAGGGGGTCAGGGATGAGCAGTTCTTC. Translated, it gives CADLPRQGVRDEQFF.

The J gene is TRBJ1-2, the V gene TRBV13; D is perhaps TRBD1 (6 bases). The CDR3 has 13 amino acids. The germline V gene has CDR1 PRHDT and CDR2 FYEKMQ (reference sequence). V dropped 2 bases and J dropped 6 bases, with 10 bases sitting between them. DNA for the CDR3: TGTGCCAGCAGCTTAAACAGGGTAGATGGCTACACCTTC. It codes for CASSLNRVDGYTF.

The chain joins TRBV7-8 to TRBJ2-1; D gene uncertain. Trimming shortened V by 2 bases and J by 0 bases, and 11 bases separated the two germline ends. Germline V CDR1 and CDR2: SGHVS, FQNEAQ. The CDR3 runs to 16 residues. CDR3 bases: TGTGCCAGCAGCTTAACTCCCTATAGCTCCTACAATGAGCAGTTCTTC. Protein: CASSLTPYSSYNEQFF.

The rearrangement uses TRBV4-1 and TRBJ2-7; D call uncertain. Germline V gene data show CDR1 as MGHRA and CDR2 as YSYEKL. Trimming took off 0 bases at V and 7 bases at J, with 10 bases between the two ends. The CDR3 consists of 13 residues. CDR3 amino acids: CASSQDRNGEQYF. CDR3 DNA: TGCGCCAGCAGCCAAGATAGGAACGGGGAGCAGTACTTC.